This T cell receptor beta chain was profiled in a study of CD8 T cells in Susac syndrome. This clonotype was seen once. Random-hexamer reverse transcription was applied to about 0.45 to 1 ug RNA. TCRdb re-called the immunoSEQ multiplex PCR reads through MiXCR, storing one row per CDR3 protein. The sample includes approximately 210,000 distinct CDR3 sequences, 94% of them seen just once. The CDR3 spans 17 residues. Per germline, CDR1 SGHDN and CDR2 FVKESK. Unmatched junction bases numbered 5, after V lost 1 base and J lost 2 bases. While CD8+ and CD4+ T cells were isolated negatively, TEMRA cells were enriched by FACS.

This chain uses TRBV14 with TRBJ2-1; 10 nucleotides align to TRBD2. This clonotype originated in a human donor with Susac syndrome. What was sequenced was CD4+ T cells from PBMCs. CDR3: CASSQAIGLAAYNEQFF. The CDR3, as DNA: TGTGCCAGCAGCCAAGCGATCGGACTAGCGGCCTACAATGAGCAGTTCTTC.